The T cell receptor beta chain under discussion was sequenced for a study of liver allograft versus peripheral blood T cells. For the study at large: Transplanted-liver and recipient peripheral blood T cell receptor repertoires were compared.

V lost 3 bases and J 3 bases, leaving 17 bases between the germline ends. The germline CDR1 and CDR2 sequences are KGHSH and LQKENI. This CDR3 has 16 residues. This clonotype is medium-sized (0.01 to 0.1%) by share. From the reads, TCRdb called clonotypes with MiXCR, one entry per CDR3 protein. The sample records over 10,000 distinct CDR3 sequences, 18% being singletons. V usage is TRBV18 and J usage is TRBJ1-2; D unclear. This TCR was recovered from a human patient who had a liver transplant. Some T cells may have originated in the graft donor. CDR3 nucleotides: TGTGCCAGCTCACCGGTTCGCCTCGCCAGAGACTATGGCTACACCTTC. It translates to CASSPVRLARDYGYTF.